The 32 T cell receptor beta chains given below trace back to one sample, sequenced in a study of cytomegalovirus exposure and HLA in healthy donors. PCR primers comprised 60 Vbeta and 13 Jbeta primers. Sequencing was performed with immunoSEQ multiplex PCR; in TCRdb, only in-frame clones are kept and a portion is missing. The table has some 150,000 clones, 79% seen once; the top ten hold 2.1%. Sequencing was carried out using PBMCs. The source of these receptors is a man aged 40-50 years in good health and CMV-seronegative.

This clone was picked up a small number of times. The chain links TRBV5-6 to TRBJ1-4; the match to TRBD1 covers 9 bases. V lost 4 bases to trimming and J lost 5 bases; unmatched junction nucleotides: 9. There are 16 residues in the CDR3. Looked up from germline, CDR1 is SGHDT and CDR2 is YYEEEE. The CDR3 loop reads CASSRTGARLNEKLFF. CDR3 DNA sequence: TGTGCCAGCAGCAGGACAGGGGCCCGTCTGAATGAAAAACTGTTTTTT. Full variable domain (rest looked up from reference TRBV5-6 and TRBJ1-4): DAGVTQSPTHLIKTRGQQVTLRCSPKSGHDTVSWYQQALGQGPQFIFQYYEEEERQRGNFPDRFSGHQFPNYSSELNVNALLLGDSALYLCASSRTGARLNEKLFFGSGTQLSVL.

The J gene is TRBJ2-1, the V gene TRBV5-1; 8 nucleotides match TRBD2. The V and J ends lost 0 bases and 10 bases, in that order; junction bases with no gene match: 9. Germline-derived CDR1 and CDR2 are SGHRS and YFSETQ. CDR3 length: 15 amino acids. Here the CDR3 DNA reads TGCGCCAGCAGCTTGGCGGGAGGGCCAAATGGGGAGCAGTTCTTC. Its protein product is CASSLAGGPNGEQFF.

The chain carries TRBV9 and TRBJ2-3; D perhaps matches TRBD2 (5 bases). The germline V and J ends were trimmed by 0 bases and 6 bases, with 14 bases remaining between them. The CDR3 is 15 amino acids. CDR1 is SGDLS and CDR2 is YYNGEE in the germline V gene. The DNA of the CDR3 is TGTGCCAGCAGCGTAGGAATTAGCGTTTCCGATACGCAGTATTTT. Translated: CASSVGISVSDTQYF.

This clone was seen only a few times. The chain couples TRBV2 to TRBJ1-4; the D gene is possibly TRBD1 (6 bases). The CDR3 sequence is 15 residues long. V gave up 6 bases and J gave up 3 bases, with 14 bases separating them. The germline V gene encodes CDR1 SNHLY and CDR2 FYNNEI. The CDR3: CASSLLQGSNEKLFF. The CDR3 DNA reads TGTGCCAGCAGCCTACTGCAGGGGTCTAATGAAAAACTGTTTTTT.

This chain connects TRBV5-5 to TRBJ1-2; perhaps TRBD1 as D (6 bases). The V and J ends lost 0 bases and 2 bases respectively, with 26 bases between them. Per germline, CDR1 SGHKS and CDR2 YYEKEE (reference sequence). This CDR3 has 20 residues. CDR3: CASSLGLVRAAGALNYGYTF. Written as DNA, the CDR3 is TGTGCCAGCAGCTTGGGCCTGGTGAGGGCCGCGGGGGCTTTAAACTATGGCTACACCTTC.

This clone came up once. CDR3 sequence: CASSFGAGVGTGELFF. DNA for the CDR3: TGTGCCAGCAGCTTTGGGGCGGGAGTAGGCACCGGGGAGCTGTTTTTT. The genes are TRBV11-1 and TRBJ2-2, with 7 bases aligning to TRBD2. Unmatched junction bases numbered 8, after V lost 3 bases and J lost 4 bases. The CDR3 consists of 16 residues. Germline V CDR1 and CDR2: SGHAT, FQDESV (reference sequence).

The V call is TRBV15, the J call TRBJ2-7; a weak D match, TRBD2 (5 bases). The CDR3 sequence is 16 residues long. V dropped 0 bases and J dropped 2 bases, with 14 bases sitting between them. The V gene's germline CDR1 is LNHNV and CDR2 YYDKDF (reference sequence). CDR3 sequence: CATSRDRGSAAYEQYF. The CDR3 nucleotides read TGTGCCACCAGCAGAGATCGTGGTAGCGCAGCCTACGAGCAGTACTTC.

This clone was recorded only once. J is TRBJ2-7 and V is TRBV2; D may be TRBD1 (6 bases). Germline V gives CDR1 SNHLY, CDR2 FYNNEI. The CDR3 sequence is 13 residues long. Trimming took off 6 bases at V and 2 bases at J, with 11 bases between the two ends. DNA of the CDR3: TGTGCCAGCAGCGACAGGAGAACCTACGAGCAGTACTTC. This encodes CASSDRRTYEQYF.

About this clone: Other nucleotide sequences from this sample produce the same CDR3. J is TRBJ2-7 and V is TRBV5-5, with 7 bases fitting TRBD1. The CDR3 covers 15 residues. The V segment lost 0 bases and the J segment 3 bases; nucleotides outside the gene matches: 6. Looked up from germline, CDR1 is SGHKS and CDR2 is YYEKEE (reference sequence). CDR3 loop: CASSLGDRVIYEQYF. The CDR3 coding sequence is TGTGCCAGCAGCTTGGGTGACAGGGTGATCTACGAGCAGTACTTC. Full variable domain (rest looked up from reference TRBV5-5 and TRBJ2-7): DAGVTQSPTHLIKTRGQQVTLRCSPISGHKSVSWYQQVLGQGPQFIFQYYEKEERGRGNFPDRFSARQFPNYSSELNVNALLLGDSALYLCASSLGDRVIYEQYFGPGTRLTVT.

This clone was seen just once. The chain couples TRBV18 to TRBJ1-1; D is undetermined. CDR3 length: 13 amino acids. V was cut by 6 bases and J by 1 base, with 9 bases left in between. Germline V gene data show CDR1 as KGHSH and CDR2 as LQKENI. CDR3 DNA: TGTGCCAGCTCTACATCGTGGAACACTGAAGCTTTCTTT. This codes for CASSTSWNTEAFF.

Of note for this clone: Other DNA sequences in the same sample also yield this CDR3. V gene TRBV18 combines with J gene TRBJ1-5; D unclear. Germline-derived CDR1 and CDR2 are KGHSH and LQKENI. Deletions cut 6 bases from V and 4 bases from J, with 13 bases between. The CDR3 runs 14 residues. The CDR3 loop reads CASSPSGVNQPQHF. DNA for the CDR3: TGTGCCAGCTCGCCTTCGGGTGTTAATCAGCCCCAGCATTTT.

The chain recombines TRBV27 with TRBJ2-7, with 10 bases that match TRBD2. Per the germline V gene, CDR1 is MNHEY and CDR2 is SMNVEV (reference sequence). The junction had 7 bases not matched to a gene; V was cut back by 5 bases and J by 3 bases. This CDR3 has 15 amino acids. The CDR3 spells CASSGASGSLYEQYF. DNA of the CDR3: TGTGCCAGCAGTGGGGCTAGCGGGAGCCTCTACGAGCAGTACTTC.

The CDR3 nucleotides read TGTGCCAGCTCACCCCCGACTGCTAGCTATTACACCGGGGAGCTGTTTTTT. Encoded protein: CASSPPTASYYTGELFF. The rearrangement uses TRBV18 and TRBJ2-2; the D gene is possibly TRBD2 (5 bases). The CDR3 spans 17 residues. V was shortened by 3 bases and J by 3 bases, with 17 bases between the two germline ends. The germline gives CDR1 KGHSH, CDR2 LQKENI.

There are a few counts of this clone. The chain couples TRBV18 to TRBJ2-3; tentatively, D is TRBD2 (5 bases). The CDR3 has 14 amino acids. Germline CDR1 and CDR2: KGHSH and LQKENI. V was trimmed by 2 bases and J by 1 base, leaving 7 bases between them. The CDR3 DNA sequence: TGTGCCAGCTCACCAATGAGGGGCACAGATACGCAGTATTTT. Translation: CASSPMRGTDTQYF.

The chain joins TRBV4-1 to TRBJ2-3; 12 bases line up with TRBD1. Germline V gene lookup returns CDR1 MGHRA and CDR2 YSYEKL. This CDR3 region has 19 residues. Germline trimming cut 4 bases from V and 7 bases from J; bases unmatched to any gene: 18. The CDR3 nucleotides read TGCGCCAGCAGCCCCTCCGGTTTGGGGGGGACAGGGGGCACGAATACGCAGTATTTT. Protein: CASSPSGLGGTGGTNTQYF.

The gene calls are TRBV10-3 and TRBJ1-5; 8 nucleotides match TRBD1. Trimming removed 3 bases from V and 3 bases from J; junction bases left unmatched: 4. The CDR3 is made up of 15 amino acids. In germline, CDR1 is ENHRY, CDR2 SYGVKD. The DNA for the CDR3 is TGTGCCATCAGTGAATCAGGGGGCGACAATCAGCCCCAGCATTTT. Translated, it gives CAISESGGDNQPQHF.

The rearrangement uses TRBV25-1 and TRBJ2-6, with 8 bases lining up with TRBD1. Germline CDR1 is MGHDK and CDR2 is SYGVNS. There are 16 residues in the CDR3. The V and J ends lost 10 bases and 0 bases, in that order; junction bases with no gene match: 8. The CDR3, as DNA: TGTGCCACCCAGACAGGGGTCAGCTCTGGGGCCAACGTCCTGACTTTC. Its translation: CATQTGVSSGANVLTF.

The chain couples TRBV18 to TRBJ2-7; the match to TRBD2 covers 7 bases. The CDR3 extends over 14 amino acids. Germline V gene sequence: CDR1 KGHSH, CDR2 LQKENI. V gave up 3 bases and J gave up 3 bases; unmatched junction bases: 5. The chain's CDR3 is CASSPRGEGYEQYF. The CDR3 DNA follows: TGTGCCAGCTCACCGAGAGGGGAGGGCTACGAGCAGTACTTC.

The chain carries TRBV9 and TRBJ2-7; maybe TRBD1 (5 bases). The CDR3 runs to 14 residues. Between the trimmed V and J ends, which lost 0 bases and 2 bases, there was a span of 9 bases. The germline gives CDR1 SGDLS, CDR2 YYNGEE. The CDR3 is CASSVARDAYEQYF. CDR3 DNA sequence: TGTGCCAGCAGCGTAGCCAGGGATGCCTACGAGCAGTACTTC.

V usage is TRBV7-2 and J usage is TRBJ2-2; D remains ambiguous. Trimming removed 5 bases from V and 1 base from J, with 14 bases in between. The germline gives CDR1 SGHTA, CDR2 FQGNSA. The CDR3 loop spans 16 amino acids. The DNA of the CDR3 is TGTGCCAGCAGCCCCCGTGGCGGAGTGAACACCGGGGAGCTGTTTTTT. It yields the protein CASSPRGGVNTGELFF.

This rearrangement joins TRBV10-3 to TRBJ2-5; the match to TRBD1 covers 7 bases. Unmatched junction bases numbered 9, after V lost 3 bases and J lost 5 bases. Per germline, CDR1 ENHRY and CDR2 SYGVKD. The CDR3 length is 15 residues. CDR3 nucleotides: TGTGCCATCAGTGAAGGGGGCGGAATGGGGGAGACCCAGTACTTC. Encoded protein: CAISEGGGMGETQYF.

This clone was seen a few times. A read error may produce the germline difference seen at one junction end. The chain employs TRBV7-9 and TRBJ1-2; no clear D. The germline V gene encodes CDR1 SEHNR and CDR2 FQNEAQ (reference sequence). The CDR3 has 13 residues. The CDR3 loop reads CSSSLNSLYGYTF. In nucleotides, the CDR3 is TGTTCCAGCAGCTTAAACAGCCTCTATGGCTACACCTTC.

The sample holds one count of this clone. The rearrangement joins TRBV5-6 to TRBJ2-1; 8 bases map to TRBD2. V was clipped by 0 bases and J by 5 bases; unmatched bases: 16. CDR1 SGHDT and CDR2 YYEEEE come from the germline V gene. The CDR3 loop spans 19 amino acids. As DNA, the CDR3 is TGTGCCAGCAGCTTGGAATACGGCTTGCGGGAGGTGGGTCACAATGAGCAGTTCTTC. Translation gives CASSLEYGLREVGHNEQFF.

The chain recombines TRBV25-1 with TRBJ2-5, with D tentatively TRBD1 (5 bases). The CDR3 extends over 16 amino acids. Germline V gives CDR1 MGHDK, CDR2 SYGVNS. V dropped 4 bases and J dropped 0 bases, with 15 bases sitting between them. The DNA of the CDR3 is TGTGCCAGCAGTGGAAGGGGAACAGCTTACCAAGAGACCCAGTACTTC. As protein: CASSGRGTAYQETQYF. The variable domain in full, completed from reference TRBV25-1 and TRBJ2-5, reads EADIYQTPRYLVIGTGKKITLECSQTMGHDKMYWYQQDPGMELHLIHYSYGVNSTEKGDLSSESTVSRIRTEHFPLTLESARPSHTSQYLCASSGRGTAYQETQYFGPGTRLLVL.

The chain is built from TRBV9 and TRBJ2-5, with TRBD2 identical over 9 bases. The V gene end was trimmed by 0 bases and the J gene end by 1 base; junction bases not matched to a gene: 7. The CDR3 has 17 residues. Germline CDR1 SGDLS, CDR2 YYNGEE. The CDR3 DNA is TGTGCCAGCAGCGTAGGTGGTAGCGGGAGATTCCAAGAGACCCAGTACTTC. Its protein product is CASSVGGSGRFQETQYF.

V is TRBV7-9 and J is TRBJ2-1, with D possibly being TRBD2 (5 bases). Germline CDR1 SEHNR, CDR2 FQNEAQ (reference sequence). This CDR3 region has 13 residues. The ends were cut back, 0 bases at V and 10 bases at J, with 10 bases in the middle. CDR3 nucleotides: TGTGCCAGCAGCTTAGCGGGAGCTCAAGAGCAGTTCTTC. This encodes CASSLAGAQEQFF.

The rearrangement joins TRBV5-3 to TRBJ2-7; D may be TRBD1 (6 bases). TRBV5-3 is known as an ORF, though its function is uncertain. V was pared by 5 bases and J by 4 bases, with 19 bases between. CDR3 size: 15 residues. CDR3 residues: CARRRVPDSTYEQYF. The CDR3 DNA sequence: TGTGCCAGAAGACGGGTCCCGGACAGCACATACGAGCAGTACTTC.

Concerning this clone: The junction does not match germline at one end; this may be a read error. The CDR3 coding sequence is TGTGCTAGCAGCCTCGGACTAGGATGGGACAATGAGCAGTTCTTC. Amino acid sequence: CASSLGLGWDNEQFF. The chain is built from TRBV7-7 and TRBJ2-1, with 7 bases aligning to TRBD2. The CDR3 runs to 15 residues. CDR1 is SSHAT, CDR2 FNYEAQ, per germline (reference sequence).

This clone was counted between two and nine times. V and J are TRBV11-2 and TRBJ2-3; TRBD2 is a possible D gene (6 bases). This CDR3 spans 12 amino acids. Trimming took off 5 bases at V and 6 bases at J, with 9 bases between the two ends. The V gene's germline CDR1 is SGHAT and CDR2 FQNNGV. CDR3: CASSPRGDTQYF. In DNA, the CDR3 is TGTGCCAGCAGCCCTCGGGGGGATACGCAGTATTTT.

The rearrangement joins TRBV7-8 to TRBJ2-7, with D maybe TRBD2 (5 bases). The V gene lost 6 bases and the J gene lost 0 bases, with 15 bases spanning the gap. The germline gives CDR1 SGHVS, CDR2 FQNEAQ. This CDR3 is built from 15 residues. The CDR3 DNA follows: TGTGCCAGCAGGGACCCTAGCAGAAGCTCCTACGAGCAGTACTTC. This gives the protein CASRDPSRSSYEQYF.

The rearrangement uses TRBV2 and TRBJ2-7, with 7 bases aligning to TRBD1. CDR1 and CDR2 (germline): SNHLY, FYNNEI. Trimming removed 4 bases from V and 3 bases from J; junction bases left unmatched: 9. The CDR3 length is 15 residues. Here the CDR3 DNA reads TGTGCCAGCAGTGTCGGACCGGGACAGTACTACGAGCAGTACTTC. Its translation: CASSVGPGQYYEQYF. Full variable domain (rest looked up from reference TRBV2 and TRBJ2-7): EPEVTQTPSHQVTQMGQEVILRCVPISNHLYFYWYRQILGQKVEFLVSFYNNEISEKSEIFDDQFSVERPDGSNFTLKIRSTKLEDSAMYFCASSVGPGQYYEQYFGPGTRLTVT.

In this sample, this clone turned up a few times. The genes are TRBV28 and TRBJ2-1; 9 nucleotides align to TRBD1. Trimming removed 7 bases from V and 6 bases from J; junction bases left unmatched: 10. The CDR3 runs 15 residues. Looked up from germline, CDR1 is MDHEN and CDR2 is SYDVKM. The CDR3 nucleotides read TGTGCCAGCACGCCAAGGGGACAGGGTGGCAATGAGCAGTTCTTC. Amino acid sequence: CASTPRGQGGNEQFF.